These 25 T cell receptor beta chains came from one sample sequenced in a study of shared clonotypes between healthy human individuals. TCRdb's table, derived via immunoSEQ multiplex PCR, lists solely in-frame clones and lacks some. The table has roughly 300,000 clones, 87% seen once; the top ten hold 16%. The specimen sequenced was memory CD8+ T cells sorted from blood. As to subset: CD45RO+ cells pooled with CCR7-negative TemRA cells. Every receptor here comes from a man in his late teens or twenties in good health.

V usage is TRBV7-2 and J usage is TRBJ2-3; 8 nucleotides align to TRBD1. CDR1 and CDR2 from the germline V gene are SGHTA and FQGNSA. The V segment lost 4 bases and the J segment 2 bases; nucleotides outside the gene matches: 8. The CDR3 runs 16 residues. In DNA form, the CDR3 reads TGTGCCAGCAGCTCGACAGGGGCCCTCTACACAGATACGCAGTATTTT. Its protein is CASSSTGALYTDTQYF. Together with reference TRBV7-2 and TRBJ2-3, the CDR3 gives the full variable domain: GAGVSQSPSNKVTEKGKDVELRCDPISGHTALYWYRQSLGQGLEFLIYFQGNSAPDKSGLPSDRFSAERTGGSVSTLTIQRTQQEDSAVYLCASSSTGALYTDTQYFGPGTRLTVL.

This chain uses TRBV5-1 with TRBJ2-7; tentatively, D is TRBD1 (6 bases). This CDR3 comprises 16 residues. With 3 bases removed from V and 2 bases from J, the gap between germline ends came to 18 bases. Germline-derived CDR1 and CDR2 are SGHRS and YFSETQ. CDR3: CASSSETGTKTYEQYF. The CDR3 DNA reads as TGCGCCAGCAGCTCTGAAACCGGGACAAAAACCTACGAGCAGTACTTC.

This clone was counted only a few times. The same CDR3 is also encoded by other DNA sequences in this sample. The rearrangement joins TRBV9 to TRBJ2-7; tentatively, D is TRBD1 (5 bases). CDR1 and CDR2 from the germline V gene are SGDLS and YYNGEE. The CDR3 is made up of 13 amino acids. Trimming left V 0 bases short and J 3 bases short, with 7 bases between. CDR3 sequence reads: CASSVGGSYEQYF. The CDR3, as DNA: TGTGCCAGCAGCGTAGGGGGCAGCTACGAGCAGTACTTC.

The chain combines TRBV19 with TRBJ2-7; D unresolved. The length of the CDR3 is 10 residues. The V gene's germline CDR1 is LNHDA and CDR2 SQIVND (reference sequence). The germline V and J ends were trimmed by 9 bases and 1 base, with 4 bases remaining between them. CDR3: CASPSYEQYF. CDR3 sequence (DNA): TGTGCCAGCCCATCCTACGAGCAGTACTTC. Drawing the rest from reference TRBV19 and TRBJ2-7, the complete variable domain is DGGITQSPKYLFRKEGQNVTLSCEQNLNHDAMYWYRQDPGQGLRLIYYSQIVNDFQKGDIAEGYSVSREKKESFPLTVTSAQKNPTAFYLCASPSYEQYFGPGTRLTVT.

The rearrangement uses TRBV5-1 and TRBJ2-7, with D possibly being TRBD2 (6 bases). The germline V and J ends were trimmed by 2 bases and 2 bases, with 11 bases remaining between them. The CDR3 has 14 residues. CDR1 and CDR2 from the germline V gene are SGHRS and YFSETQ. DNA for the CDR3: TGCGCCAGCAGCTTCGGGACTCATCCCTACGAGCAGTACTTC. Protein sequence: CASSFGTHPYEQYF.

The chain employs TRBV2 and TRBJ2-7; tentatively, D is TRBD1 or TRBD2 (5 bases each). Germline CDR1 and CDR2: SNHLY and FYNNEI. V was cut by 1 base and J by 3 bases, with 13 bases left in between. There are 15 residues in the CDR3. This chain's CDR3 is CASSEVRQGDYEQYF. CDR3 DNA sequence: TGTGCCAGCAGTGAAGTGCGGCAGGGAGACTACGAGCAGTACTTC.

The chain combines TRBV5-6 with TRBJ2-2; TRBD2 agrees at 10 bases. CDR3 length: 16 amino acids. Germline assignment: CDR1 SGHDT and CDR2 YYEEEE. V dropped 0 bases and J dropped 3; count of bases not matched to a gene: 2. The CDR3 sequence is CASSLESGRDTGELFF. The DNA for the CDR3 is TGTGCCAGCAGCTTGGAAAGCGGGAGGGACACCGGGGAGCTGTTTTTT.

CDR3 in amino acids: CASSSTSPEIHGELFF. The CDR3 DNA reads as TGTGCCAGCAGCTCCACGAGTCCCGAAATCCACGGGGAGCTGTTTTTT. This chain links TRBV9 with TRBJ2-2, with no clear D. V was cut by 4 bases and J by 7 bases, with 20 bases left in between. Germline CDR1 reads SGDLS; CDR2 reads YYNGEE. The CDR3 length is 16 residues.

The chain employs TRBV4-1 and TRBJ2-7; possible D gene TRBD1, 6 bases. The germline gives CDR1 MGHRA, CDR2 YSYEKL. This CDR3 is 14 amino acids long. Trimming left V 3 bases short and J 2 bases short, with 11 bases between. CDR3: CASSQDSRTYEQYF. The DNA for the CDR3 is TGCGCCAGCAGCCAGGACAGTCGTACCTACGAGCAGTACTTC.

V and J are TRBV6-6 and TRBJ2-7; D ambiguous. Germline V gives CDR1 MNHNY, CDR2 SVGAGI (reference sequence). This CDR3 has 11 residues. V dropped 2 bases and J dropped 7 bases, with 6 bases sitting between them. This chain's CDR3 is CASSYNEEQYF. The CDR3 DNA sequence: TGTGCCAGCAGTTACAATGAGGAGCAGTACTTC.

The chain joins TRBV6-5 to TRBJ2-7; no firm D call. This CDR3 spans 15 amino acids. Germline values: CDR1 MNHEY, CDR2 SVGAGI. V lost 6 bases to trimming and J lost 2 bases, with 17 bases between them. CDR3 sequence: CASSPETGRTYEQYF. The CDR3 coding sequence is TGTGCCAGCAGCCCGGAGACGGGCAGAACCTACGAGCAGTACTTC.

The chain has TRBV6-5 and TRBJ1-1; D unresolved. Trimming stripped 2 bases from V and 3 bases from J, with 7 bases between. In germline, CDR1 is MNHEY, CDR2 SVGAGI. The CDR3 covers 13 residues. This CDR3 reads CASSYDGYTEAFF. CDR3 DNA: TGTGCCAGCAGTTACGACGGTTACACTGAAGCTTTCTTT.

The CDR3 here is CASTPAGELFF. The CDR3 DNA follows: TGTGCCAGCACCCCCGCCGGGGAGCTGTTTTTT. The chain has TRBV6-5 and TRBJ2-2, with D uncertain. Deletions cut 7 bases from V and 6 bases from J, with 6 bases between. Per germline, CDR1 MNHEY and CDR2 SVGAGI. The CDR3 runs to 11 residues.

Regarding this clone: Other DNA sequences of this sample code for an identical CDR3. This chain connects TRBV7-9 to TRBJ2-7; D may be TRBD1 (6 bases). The CDR3 is made up of 14 amino acids. The V end was cut by 1 base, the J end by 1 base, with 8 bases between. Germline lookup yields CDR1 SEHNR and CDR2 FQNEAQ (reference sequence). Here the CDR3 reads CASSLVTGSYEQYF. In DNA, the CDR3 is TGTGCCAGCAGCTTAGTGACAGGATCCTACGAGCAGTACTTC.

This rearrangement joins TRBV7-8 to TRBJ2-2, with a possible D match to TRBD1 (6 bases). V was pared by 2 bases and J by 4 bases, with 11 bases between. CDR3 length: 15 amino acids. In germline, CDR1 is SGHVS, CDR2 FQNEAQ. The CDR3 DNA reads as TGTGCCAGCAGCTTAAGAACAGGGAGCACCGGGGAGCTGTTTTTT. Protein: CASSLRTGSTGELFF.

The chain is built from TRBV6-6 and TRBJ2-7, with TRBD1 matching 9 bases. J was trimmed by 4 bases and V by 0 bases; bases with no gene match: 7. Looked up from germline, CDR1 is MNHNY and CDR2 is SVGAGI (reference sequence). The CDR3 consists of 16 residues. DNA for the CDR3: TGTGCCAGCAGTTACTCGTTTGGGACAGGGTTATACGAGCAGTACTTC. Protein sequence: CASSYSFGTGLYEQYF.

V gene TRBV9 combines with J gene TRBJ2-7; TRBD1 or TRBD2 may be the D gene (5 bases each). CDR3 length: 16 amino acids. V dropped 4 bases and J dropped 2 bases, with 19 bases sitting between them. Germline CDR1 SGDLS, CDR2 YYNGEE. The CDR3 region has the DNA TGTGCCAGCAGCCCCTATCGGGACGCCTCCACCTACGAGCAGTACTTC. This sequence encodes CASSPYRDASTYEQYF.

The chain employs TRBV6-1 and TRBJ1-5; 9 bases are shared with TRBD1. Looked up from germline, CDR1 is MNHNS and CDR2 is SASEGT. The CDR3 loop spans 16 amino acids. Germline trimming cut 2 bases from V and 1 base from J; bases unmatched to any gene: 3. The DNA of the CDR3 is TGTGCCAGCAGTGAATTCGGACAGGGGAGCAATCAGCCCCAGCATTTT. Amino acid sequence: CASSEFGQGSNQPQHF.

A single count supports this clone. The rearrangement uses TRBV2 and TRBJ2-7; 12 positions agree with TRBD2. After removal of 0 bases from V and 0 bases from J, the junction contained 6 bases not matched to a gene. Germline CDR1 SNHLY, CDR2 FYNNEI. The CDR3 consists of 18 residues. In nucleotides, the CDR3 is TGTGCCAGCAGTGAAGCCAGGCTAGCGGGAGGGATCTCCTACGAGCAGTACTTC. It codes for CASSEARLAGGISYEQYF.

The chain employs TRBV7-2 and TRBJ2-7, with D possibly matching TRBD2 (5 bases). This CDR3 region has 13 residues. CDR1 SGHTA and CDR2 FQGNSA come from the germline V gene. V lost 4 bases and J lost 2, with 9 bases in between. This CDR3 is CASSSDGAYEQYF. In nucleotides, the CDR3 is TGTGCCAGCAGCTCAGACGGGGCCTACGAGCAGTACTTC.

The rearrangement uses TRBV12-5 and TRBJ2-1; D gene ambiguous. V was trimmed by 0 bases and J by 3 bases, leaving 9 bases between them. The CDR3 is made up of 15 amino acids. Germline values: CDR1 LGHNT, CDR2 FRNRAP. CDR3: CASGLVLSDYNEQFF. CDR3 bases: TGTGCTAGTGGTTTGGTATTATCGGACTACAATGAGCAGTTCTTC.

This clone turned up a few times. This rearrangement joins TRBV27 to TRBJ1-6, with 7 positions matching TRBD1. With 5 bases clipped from V and 6 bases from J, the junction kept 4 bases outside the gene matches. From germline, CDR1 is MNHEY and CDR2 SMNVEV (reference sequence). The CDR3 has 14 residues. The CDR3 is CASSLGTVNSPLHF. The CDR3 bases are TGTGCCAGCAGTCTCGGGACAGTTAATTCACCCCTCCACTTT.

CDR3 nucleotide sequence: TGTGCCAGCACCTCCTCGGCCGAGGGGCGGACTGAAGCTTTCTTT. This sequence encodes CASTSSAEGRTEAFF. The V gene is TRBV28, the J gene TRBJ1-1; possibly TRBD1 for D (5 bases). Per germline, CDR1 MDHEN and CDR2 SYDVKM. The CDR3 consists of 15 residues. Trimming took off 7 bases at V and 5 bases at J, with 20 bases between the two ends.

The chain couples TRBV5-1 to TRBJ1-2; TRBD1 is a possible D gene (5 bases). The V gene lost 4 bases and the J gene lost 4 bases, with 11 bases spanning the gap. From germline, CDR1 is SGHRS and CDR2 YFSETQ. The CDR3 contains 13 residues. The CDR3 region is CASSIGTVYGYTF. DNA of the CDR3: TGCGCCAGCAGCATTGGGACGGTCTATGGCTACACCTTC.

V gene TRBV28 combines with J gene TRBJ1-3; the D is unclear. Germline values: CDR1 MDHEN, CDR2 SYDVKM. CDR3 length: 10 amino acids. In DNA, the CDR3 is TGTGCTACACAAGCGGACACCATATATTTT. It is translated as CATQADTIYF.